The 11 T cell receptor beta chains presented below share a single source sample, sequenced in a study of blood T cells in healthy people across ages. Then a second PCR, running about 7 to 11 cycles, was carried out with a sample-barcoded 5' primer and a J-beta primer mix. A single record per CDR3 protein comes from TCRdb applying MiXCR to the 5' RACE reads. The sample carries about 1.6 million distinct CDR3 sequences, roughly 32% recorded once. The sample comprised blood. The source is a woman in her 30s in good health.

This clonotype has more than one count but fewer than ten. The chain employs TRBV30 and TRBJ2-3, with 12 bases fitting TRBD2. Per germline, CDR1 GTSNPN and CDR2 SVGIG (reference sequence). CDR3 length: 16 residues. Germline trimming cut 3 bases from V and 0 bases from J; bases unmatched to any gene: 4. CDR3 in amino acids: CAWSPGLAGSTDTQYF. As DNA, the CDR3 is TGTGCCTGGAGCCCGGGACTAGCGGGTAGCACAGATACGCAGTATTTT.

Here the CDR3 reads CASSTSDTPIYEQYF. Here the CDR3 DNA reads TGTGCCAGCAGTACATCCGACACCCCGATCTACGAGCAGTACTTC. The rearrangement joins TRBV6-6 to TRBJ2-7, with D unresolved. CDR1 MNHNY and CDR2 SVGAGI come from the germline V gene (reference sequence). V gave up 5 bases and J gave up 3 bases, with 17 bases separating them. CDR3 length: 15 residues.

The chain couples TRBV25-1 to TRBJ1-5; D gene unclear. Germline CDR1 and CDR2: MGHDK and SYGVNS. CDR3 size: 15 residues. Trimming left V 3 bases short and J 2 bases short, with 11 bases between. CDR3 coding DNA: TGTGCCAGCAGTGAGGGCCTTGGGGGCAATCAGCCCCAGCATTTT. It specifies CASSEGLGGNQPQHF.

The chain recombines TRBV9 with TRBJ2-7; D is unresolved. The CDR3 is made up of 13 amino acids. The germline CDR1 and CDR2 sequences are SGDLS and YYNGEE. With 0 bases removed from V and 6 bases from J, the gap between germline ends came to 10 bases. The CDR3 here is CASSVAPEREQYF. The CDR3 nucleotides are TGTGCCAGCAGCGTAGCTCCTGAGCGCGAGCAGTACTTC.

The V call is TRBV6-7, the J call TRBJ2-6; D call uncertain. TRBV6-7 is known as an ORF, though its function is uncertain. The CDR3 sequence is 16 residues long. V was pared by 0 bases and J by 2 bases, with 8 bases between. For the CDR3, the DNA is TGTGCCAGCAGTTACTCGACGCACCCTGGGGCCAACGTCCTGACTTTC. Its protein is CASSYSTHPGANVLTF.

A remark on this clonotype: This sequence may be a read error, since a much larger clone differs from it by one base. The chain employs TRBV29-1 and TRBJ2-3; the D gene is possibly TRBD2 (6 bases). The CDR3 covers 12 residues. CDR1 and CDR2 (germline): SQVTM, ANQGSEA. Trimming cost V 7 bases and J 8 bases, with 16 bases left between them. CDR3 in amino acids: CSGGNVGGTQYF. The CDR3 DNA is TGCAGCGGTGGCAATGTGGGAGGTACGCAGTATTTT.

Remarks on this clonotype: Sequence at one end of the junction differs from germline and may be a read error. The chain employs TRBV7-8 and TRBJ2-3, with D perhaps TRBD1 (7 bases). CDR3 length equals 14 residues. Per the germline V gene, CDR1 is SGHVS and CDR2 is FQNEAQ. The CDR3 sequence: CASSPRDSADAQYF. DNA for the CDR3: TGTGCCAGCAGCCCGCGGGACAGTGCAGATGCGCAGTATTTT.

V gene TRBV30 combines with J gene TRBJ2-1; D not certain. The CDR3 contains 10 residues. Germline V CDR1 and CDR2: GTSNPN, SVGIG (reference sequence). The V end was cut by 2 bases, the J end by 10 bases, with 6 bases between. The CDR3 bases are TGTGCCTGGAGTACGAAAGAGCAGTTCTTC. Amino acids: CAWSTKEQFF.

As for this clonotype: The junction departs from the called germline gene at one end, perhaps through a read error. The chain joins TRBV4-1 to TRBJ1-4; perhaps TRBD1 as D (5 bases). The germline V gene encodes CDR1 MGHRA and CDR2 YSYEKL. CDR3 length: 14 amino acids. The CDR3 spells CASSTRGLGEKRFF. DNA for the CDR3: TGCGCCAGCAGCACCCGGGGCCTGGGTGAAAAACGGTTTTTT.

J is TRBJ2-7 and V is TRBV20-1, with D hard to call. Germline-derived CDR1 and CDR2 are DFQATT and SNEGSKA (reference sequence). This CDR3 has 14 residues. V lost 3 bases and J lost 3, with 15 bases in between. The CDR3 here is CSARGRGSIYEQYF. In nucleotides, the CDR3 is TGCAGTGCTAGGGGTCGAGGCAGCATCTACGAGCAGTACTTC.

V is TRBV25-1 and J is TRBJ1-2, with a possible D match to TRBD1 (6 bases). The germline V gene encodes CDR1 MGHDK and CDR2 SYGVNS. Deletions cut 2 bases from V and 2 bases from J, with 12 bases between. The CDR3 loop spans 15 amino acids. As DNA, the CDR3 is TGTGCCAGCAGTGAAATAGGACAGCAAAACTATGGCTACACCTTC. Its translation: CASSEIGQQNYGYTF.